This TCR beta chain was identified during a study of T cell repertoires in cytomegalovirus infection. Study context: CMV epitopes, recently identified HLA-C-restricted and well-studied HLA-B-restricted, were used. An indication of both CMV infection and matching HLA type came from public TCR beta signatures.

CDR3 length equals 13 residues. Trimming cost V 7 bases and J 6 bases, with 14 bases left between them. Per germline, CDR1 SGHTS and CDR2 YDEGEE. MiXCR, applied by TCRdb to the reads, yields one record per CDR3 protein. The sample has around 900,000 distinct CDR3 sequences; roughly a third are singletons. Whole-study results and caveats: In two of eight donors, the top clonotype was HLA-C-restricted CMV-specific.

As to this clonotype: Antigen unknown.

The rearrangement links TRBV5-8 to TRBJ2-1; maybe TRBD1 (6 bases). The source is a human donor in good health (CMV status not recorded). Some clones in this sample may be carry-over from other donors' samples. This specimen was cultured CD8+ T cells from PBMCs, taken from culture after CMV antigen stimulation. The CDR3 nucleotides are TGTGCCAGCTTGGGAAGGGACATCAATGAGCAGTTCTTC. It yields the protein CASLGRDINEQFF.